This TCR beta chain was observed in a study of metastatic and nonmetastatic thyroid tumors. Study information: Comparative analysis of repertoires was undertaken across blood and tumor or nodule tissue obtained from malignant and benign thyroid patients. Study observations and caveats: Within blood and tumor, benign nodules reportedly had significantly lower TCR beta diversity than malignant thyroid tumors did.

Original methodology: Clinicopathological groups differed in CDR3, with these differences serving to build a distant-metastasis classifier for papillary thyroid cancer. TCRdb re-called the PCR reads through MiXCR. For this entry, the V and J calls and clone size follow TCRdb and not the study's own pipeline. Seen here are 20,000 to 25,000 clones, roughly a sixth observed once, and the top ten hold about 36%. Not a single patient had been given any form of treatment at any point before undergoing thyroid surgery. Trimming cost V 4 bases and J 3 bases, with 17 bases left between them. Germline V gene data show CDR1 as SGHKS and CDR2 as YYEKEE (reference sequence). The CDR3 is 15 amino acids. The sample holds many counts of this clone. Its antigen is still unknown.

The chain has TRBV5-5 and TRBJ2-7, with D possibly being TRBD2 (5 bases). This clonotype was obtained from a female donor with papillary thyroid cancer or a benign thyroid nodule (not recorded which). Some clones in this sample may be carry-over from other donors' samples. Material: blood. The CDR3 sequence: CASSHASGVLYEQYF. The CDR3 coding sequence is TGTGCCAGCAGCCATGCGTCCGGGGTACTCTACGAGCAGTACTTC.